The clone carrying this T cell receptor beta chain showed up just once. Primers: 60 V beta forward and 13 J beta reverse. Profiling relied on immunoSEQ multiplex PCR, and the TCRdb table lists in-frame clones only, not all of them. The table includes around 96,000 clones, roughly 83% detected once. These data are taken from a study of glioma-infiltrating T cells after dendritic cell vaccination. The wider study: Glioblastoma patients came from Phase I and II dendritic cell vaccination trials. Dendritic cell vaccine was injected intradermally three times, biweekly.

The CDR3 has 15 residues. Germline trimming cut 4 bases from V and 1 base from J; bases unmatched to any gene: 4. The V gene's germline CDR1 is LNHDA and CDR2 SQIVND (reference sequence). Fresh-frozen tumor tissue and more than two years of survival data were available for all. The chain is built from TRBV19 and TRBJ1-5; TRBD1 agrees at 7 bases. The sample consisted of blood, taken before dendritic cell vaccination. The origin of this receptor is a human donor with glioblastoma. This CDR3 reads CASSKEGASNQPQHF. CDR3 in DNA: TGTGCCAGTAGTAAAGAGGGGGCCAGCAATCAGCCCCAGCATTTT. The full variable domain, with the rest looked up from reference TRBV19 and TRBJ1-5, is DGGITQSPKYLFRKEGQNVTLSCEQNLNHDAMYWYRQDPGQGLRLIYYSQIVNDFQKGDIAEGYSVSREKKESFPLTVTSAQKNPTAFYLCASSKEGASNQPQHFGDGTRLSIL.